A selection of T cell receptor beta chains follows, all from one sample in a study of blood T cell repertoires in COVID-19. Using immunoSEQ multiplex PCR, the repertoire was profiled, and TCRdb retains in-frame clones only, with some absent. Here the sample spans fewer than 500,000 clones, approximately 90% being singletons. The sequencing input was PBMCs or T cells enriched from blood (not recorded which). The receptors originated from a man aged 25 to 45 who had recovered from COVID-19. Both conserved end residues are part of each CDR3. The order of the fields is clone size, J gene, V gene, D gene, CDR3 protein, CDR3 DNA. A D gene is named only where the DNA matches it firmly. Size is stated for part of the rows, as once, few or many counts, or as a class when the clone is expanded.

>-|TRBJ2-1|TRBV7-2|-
CASSASGSYNEQFF
TGTGCCAGCAGCGCGAGCGGCTCCTACAATGAGCAGTTCTTC
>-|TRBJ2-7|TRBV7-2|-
CASSSHYEQYF
TGTGCCAGCAGCTCACATTACGAGCAGTACTTC
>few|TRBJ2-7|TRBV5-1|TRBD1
CASSLEVTGVDEQYF
TGCGCCAGCAGCTTGGAGGTAACAGGGGTGGACGAGCAGTACTTC
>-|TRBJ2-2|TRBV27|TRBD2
CASSPLLAGEAGELFF
TGTGCCAGCAGTCCCCTACTAGCGGGAGAGGCTGGGGAGCTGTTTTTT
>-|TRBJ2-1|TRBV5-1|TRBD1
CASSSGQGLGDEQFF
TGCGCCAGCAGTTCCGGACAGGGGCTGGGTGATGAGCAGTTCTTC
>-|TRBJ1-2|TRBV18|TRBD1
CASSTDRVSYTF
TGTGCCAGCTCAACGGACAGGGTGAGCTACACCTTC
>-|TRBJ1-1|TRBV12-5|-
CASGLVPDTEAFF
TGTGCTAGTGGTTTGGTTCCGGACACTGAAGCTTTCTTT
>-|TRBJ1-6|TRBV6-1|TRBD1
CASSEIVGTGYSPLHF
TGTGCCAGCAGTGAAATTGTGGGGACAGGGTATTCACCCCTCCACTTT
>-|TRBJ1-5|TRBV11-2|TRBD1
CASSRYRTGNQPQHF
TGTGCCAGCAGCCGCTACCGGACAGGGAATCAGCCCCAGCATTTT
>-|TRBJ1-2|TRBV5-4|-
CASSLGMGGREGYTF
TGTGCCAGCAGCTTGGGAATGGGGGGGCGTGAGGGCTACACCTTC
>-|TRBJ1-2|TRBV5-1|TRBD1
CASSLDGQASHYGYTF
TGCGCCAGCAGCCTGGATGGACAGGCAAGTCACTATGGCTACACCTTC
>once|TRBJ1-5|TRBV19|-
CASSIPQTGIYQPQHF
TGTGCCAGTAGTATACCACAGACAGGAATCTATCAGCCCCAGCATTTT
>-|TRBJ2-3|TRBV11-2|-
CASSPYSSVSVDTQYF
TGTGCCAGCAGCCCTTACTCTAGCGTATCGGTAGATACGCAGTATTTT
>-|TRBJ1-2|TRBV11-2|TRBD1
CASSLVQGNYGYTF
TGTGCCAGCAGCTTAGTACAGGGGAACTATGGCTACACCTTC
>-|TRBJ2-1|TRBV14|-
CASSQQRPSWDEQFF
TGTGCCAGCAGCCAACAGCGGCCTTCCTGGGATGAGCAGTTCTTC
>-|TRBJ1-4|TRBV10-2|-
CASSGAAKYEKLFF
TGCGCCAGCAGTGGAGCGGCGAAATATGAAAAACTGTTTTTT
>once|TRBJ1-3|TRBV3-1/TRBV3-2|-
CASSQGPGPGNTIYF
TGTGCCAGCAGCCAAGGGCCAGGGCCTGGAAACACCATATATTTT
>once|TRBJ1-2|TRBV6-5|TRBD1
CASSFSGQGYYGYTF
TGTGCCAGCAGTTTCTCGGGACAGGGTTACTATGGCTACACCTTC
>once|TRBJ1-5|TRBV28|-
CASSQDRNNQPQHF
TGTGCCAGCAGCCAAGACAGAAATAATCAGCCCCAGCATTTT
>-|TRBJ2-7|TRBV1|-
CTSSQPGTSGHLEAYEQYF
TGCACCAGCAGCCAACCTGGGACTAGCGGGCACCTGGAGGCCTACGAGCAGTACTTC
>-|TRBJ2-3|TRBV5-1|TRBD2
CASGASGSPDTQYF
TGCGCCAGCGGGGCTAGCGGGAGCCCAGATACGCAGTATTTT
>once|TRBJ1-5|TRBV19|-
CASSPSLILPQHF
TGTGCCAGTAGTCCCTCACTCATTTTGCCCCAGCATTTT
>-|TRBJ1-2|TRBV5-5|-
CASSALQGNYGYTF
TGTGCCAGCAGCGCCTTACAGGGAAACTATGGCTACACCTTC
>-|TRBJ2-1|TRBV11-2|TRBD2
CASSLVTAGARNEQFF
TGTGCCAGCAGCTTAGTCACGGCGGGAGCAAGGAATGAGCAGTTCTTC
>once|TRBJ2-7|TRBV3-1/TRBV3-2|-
CASSQSPIEQYF
TGTGCCAGCAGCCAATCCCCCATCGAGCAGTACTTC
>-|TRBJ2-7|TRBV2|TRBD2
CASSRTSGSSEQYF
TGTGCCAGCAGTAGGACTAGCGGGAGTAGCGAGCAGTACTTC
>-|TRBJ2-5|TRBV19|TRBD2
CASSRGLAGRETQYF
TGTGCCAGTAGTAGGGGACTAGCAGGAAGAGAGACCCAGTACTTC
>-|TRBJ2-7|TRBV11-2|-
CASSSIWTPEQYF
TGTGCCAGCAGCTCCATCTGGACACCCGAGCAGTACTTC
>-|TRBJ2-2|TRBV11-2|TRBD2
CASSQQAGGLTGELFF
TGTGCCAGCAGCCAACAAGCGGGAGGGCTCACCGGGGAGCTGTTTTTT
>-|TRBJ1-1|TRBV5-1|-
CASSLYNTVNTEAFF
TGCGCCAGCAGCCTATACAATACAGTGAACACTGAAGCTTTCTTT
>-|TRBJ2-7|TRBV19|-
CASSRVGVAYEQYF
TGTGCCAGTAGTCGGGTTGGAGTGGCCTACGAGCAGTACTTC
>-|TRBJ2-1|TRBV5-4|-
CASSLARGGSYNEQFF
TGTGCCAGCAGCTTGGCTCGAGGGGGTTCCTACAATGAGCAGTTCTTC
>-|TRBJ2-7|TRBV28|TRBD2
CASSQLLAGGHEQYF
TGTGCCAGCAGCCAACTTCTAGCGGGAGGCCACGAGCAGTACTTC
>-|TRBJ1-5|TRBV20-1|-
CSASRDSSNQPQHF
TGCAGTGCTAGTCGGGATTCGAGCAATCAGCCCCAGCATTTT
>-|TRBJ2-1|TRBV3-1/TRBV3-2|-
CASSQDSSDYNEQFF
TGTGCCAGCAGCCAAGACTCTAGCGACTACAATGAGCAGTTCTTC
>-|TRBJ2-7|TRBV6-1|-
CASSDELRNYEQYF
TGTGCCAGCAGTGACGAATTGCGGAATTACGAGCAGTACTTC
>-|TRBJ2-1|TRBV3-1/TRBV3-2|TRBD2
CASSQDPAGAGGGEQFF
TGTGCCAGCAGCCAAGATCCAGCGGGAGCCGGGGGGGGTGAGCAGTTCTTC
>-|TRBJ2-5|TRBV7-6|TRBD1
CASSLDGTGETQYF
TGTGCCAGCAGCTTAGATGGGACAGGAGAGACCCAGTACTTC
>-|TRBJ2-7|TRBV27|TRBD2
CASRTSATYEQYF
TGTGCCAGCAGAACTAGCGCTACCTACGAGCAGTACTTC
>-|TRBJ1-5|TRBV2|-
CASSGVYSNQPQHF
TGTGCCAGCAGCGGGGTCTATAGCAATCAGCCCCAGCATTTT
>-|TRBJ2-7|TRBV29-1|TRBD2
CSVEVGLAGAGLQF
TGCAGCGTTGAAGTCGGGCTAGCGGGAGCAGGGCTTCAGTTC
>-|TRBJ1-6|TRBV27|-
CASRPPGAYNSPLHF
TGTGCCAGCAGGCCTCCGGGGGCCTATAATTCACCCCTCCACTTT
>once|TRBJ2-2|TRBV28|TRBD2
CASSVISGSVTGELFF
TGTGCCAGCAGCGTGATTAGCGGGAGTGTCACCGGGGAGCTGTTTTTT
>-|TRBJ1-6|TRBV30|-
CAWSVPGGSSPLHF
TGTGCCTGGAGTGTACCCGGGGGGAGTTCACCCCTCCACTTT
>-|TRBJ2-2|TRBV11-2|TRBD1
CASSTDRVPNTGELFF
TGTGCCAGCAGCACCGACAGGGTCCCGAACACCGGGGAGCTGTTTTTT